Listed below are T cell receptor beta chains from one sample, sequenced in a study of T cells in localized non-small cell lung cancer. The method was immunoSEQ multiplex PCR; TCRdb's version includes in-frame clones alone and lacks a portion of them. The table shows approximately 11,000 clones, with roughly four fifths occurring only once. The source material was peripheral blood mononuclear cells, sampled before any cancer treatment. The receptor source for this set is a female donor over 55 with stage II lung adenocarcinoma. CDR3s leave out the opening cysteine and the closing phenylalanine or tryptophan.

V gene	CDR3 protein
TRBV7-8	ASSPLAGYTDTQY
TRBV15	ATSRDPGQSYEQY
TRBV5-4	ASSLAGEGAVEQF
TRBV28	ASSPDGFNQPQH
TRBV4-3	ASSRRFGGEDEKLF
TRBV6-1	AVLPGPTDTQY
TRBV21-1	ASSKEGNTEAF
TRBV4-1	ASSQGDRWSGTEAF
TRBV4-2	ASSPLGTESGELF
TRBV28	ASSPRGGTAQY
TRBV20-1	SARTSLGAF
TRBV4-3	ASSQASGGSFGNTIY
TRBV28	ASSPAGANYGYT
TRBV27	ASSKIPQATYEQY
TRBV6-1	ASSESKKIRGEQY
TRBV5-1	ASTAGALSGANVLT
TRBV6-1	ASSEWRTDFPPNTGELF
TRBV6-1	ASSEGTSRDTQY
TRBV7-2	ASSPGRIYNEQF
TRBV10-3	AISESAGQTTYQPQH
TRBV7-2	ASSPTRALDTQY
TRBV7-2	ASSLPGQDYWGGNTIY
TRBV6-5	ASSYATGGNYGYT
TRBV15	ATSRGGTGGGYT
TRBV28	ASSSAGEVQETQY
TRBV2	ASRPTLAGDRSEQY
TRBV28	ASSMTGPYGYT
TRBV7-7	ASSPGGSGEKLF
TRBV4-3	ASSQDSRGGRYGYT
TRBV30	AWSVARVGTGELF
TRBV27	ASSLSVAQPQH
TRBV5-4	ASSLFVGEKLF
TRBV7-9	ASSRTGGFEQY
TRBV4-1	ASSQAIGMDLNEQF
TRBV6-1	ASSELNYGYT
TRBV7-7	ASRLAMNTEAF